What follows are 25 T cell receptor beta chains derived from one specimen sequenced in a study of blood T cell repertoires in COVID-19. Assay used: immunoSEQ multiplex PCR; TCRdb lists only in-frame clones, some missing. The sample shows just under 250,000 clones, 85% to 90% of them seen only once. Sample: PBMCs or T cells enriched from blood (not recorded which). Receptors were obtained from a woman aged 25 to 39 who had recovered from COVID-19.

The V call is TRBV7-9, the J call TRBJ2-5; a possible D gene is TRBD2 (6 bases). The CDR3 is made up of 14 amino acids. In germline, CDR1 is SEHNR, CDR2 FQNEAQ (reference sequence). Trimming stripped 3 bases from V and 5 bases from J, with 13 bases between. CDR3 sequence: CASSLGGTLETQYF. CDR3 DNA: TGTGCCAGCAGCTTGGGAGGAACTTTGGAGACCCAGTACTTC.

J is TRBJ2-7 and V is TRBV14; 7 bases are shared with TRBD2. Germline CDR1 is SGHDN and CDR2 is FVKESK. This CDR3 spans 14 amino acids. With V trimmed by 3 bases and J by 3 bases, 5 bases remained unmatched. CDR3 sequence: CASSQRELVYEQYF. Here the CDR3 DNA reads TGTGCCAGCAGCCAGCGGGAGTTAGTCTACGAGCAGTACTTC.

The gene calls are TRBV6-5 and TRBJ2-1; possibly TRBD2 for D (5 bases). Germline-derived CDR1 and CDR2 are MNHEY and SVGAGI. This CDR3 spans 14 amino acids. The V and J ends lost 6 bases and 6 bases respectively, with 15 bases between them. The CDR3 DNA follows: TGTGCCAGCAGGATAAGCGGTAAGGGCAATGAGCAGTTCTTC. Protein: CASRISGKGNEQFF.

Of note for this clone: Different DNA sequences within this sample yield the same CDR3. This chain joins TRBV9 and TRBJ2-7; the D gene is possibly TRBD1 (5 bases). V lost 0 bases and J lost 3, with 13 bases in between. The CDR3 loop spans 15 amino acids. Germline loops: CDR1 SGDLS, CDR2 YYNGEE. The CDR3 protein is CASSVASGRNYEQYF. The CDR3 DNA reads as TGTGCCAGCAGCGTAGCTTCAGGGCGGAACTACGAGCAGTACTTC.

CDR3 residues: CASSLKRREHEQYF. As DNA, the CDR3 is TGTGCCAGCAGCTTAAAACGGCGGGAGCACGAGCAGTACTTC. The rearrangement joins TRBV7-2 to TRBJ2-7, with TRBD2 identical over 7 bases. The CDR3 sequence is 14 residues long. Germline CDR1 is SGHTA and CDR2 is FQGNSA. Trimming at V came to 2 bases and at J to 5 bases, leaving 6 bases not matched to a gene.

The gene calls are TRBV9 and TRBJ2-1; D is uncertain. This CDR3 spans 14 amino acids. V was shortened by 0 bases and J by 2 bases, with 6 bases between the two germline ends. Germline CDR1 is SGDLS and CDR2 is YYNGEE. The CDR3 DNA follows: TGTGCCAGCAGCGTAGCGGGTCCCTACAATGAGCAGTTCTTC. Translated: CASSVAGPYNEQFF.

This chain uses TRBV7-6 with TRBJ2-5; 11 bases line up with TRBD2. V was clipped by 7 bases and J by 4 bases; unmatched bases: 5. Germline CDR1 is SGHVS and CDR2 is FNYEAQ. This CDR3 is 14 amino acids long. CDR3 DNA sequence: TGTGCCAGCAATAGCGGGAGGGCCTTAGAGACCCAGTACTTC. It is translated as CASNSGRALETQYF.

The genes are TRBV7-8 and TRBJ2-1; a weak D match, TRBD2 (5 bases). Germline lookup yields CDR1 SGHVS and CDR2 FQNEAQ. The V end was cut by 5 bases, the J end by 0 bases, with 20 bases between. CDR3 size: 18 residues. In nucleotides, the CDR3 is TGTGCCAGCAGCACCGAGGCCCTGTCTGGGAGCTCCTACAATGAGCAGTTCTTC. Its protein product is CASSTEALSGSSYNEQFF.

The rearrangement uses TRBV7-9 and TRBJ2-1; 8 bases map to TRBD1. Germline CDR1 reads SEHNR; CDR2 reads FQNEAQ (reference sequence). The CDR3 is 16 residues long. V lost 5 bases to trimming and J lost 5 bases; unmatched junction nucleotides: 11. CDR3 coding DNA: TGTGCCAGCAGCACAATTCCGGGACAGGAGCACAATGAGCAGTTCTTC. This encodes CASSTIPGQEHNEQFF.

This clone was seen only once. This rearrangement joins TRBV12-3 or TRBV12-4 to TRBJ2-1; no reliable D call. Trimming removed 4 bases from V and 0 bases from J, with 4 bases in between. This CDR3 contains 13 residues. The CDR3 here is CASSSISYNEQFF. CDR3 nucleotides: TGTGCCAGCAGTTCAATCTCCTACAATGAGCAGTTCTTC.

This clone was detected only once. In DNA, the CDR3 is TGTGCCAGCAGCTTATCGGGCAGGGGTATCAATCAGCCCCAGCATTTT. It is translated as CASSLSGRGINQPQHF. The chain combines TRBV7-2 with TRBJ1-5; the D gene is possibly TRBD1 (6 bases). Germline-derived CDR1 and CDR2 are SGHTA and FQGNSA. Trimming pared 2 bases from V and 3 bases from J, leaving 14 bases between. The CDR3 is 16 amino acids.

The chain employs TRBV28 and TRBJ1-1, with 11 nucleotides matching TRBD1. The CDR3 contains 14 residues. Germline assignment: CDR1 MDHEN and CDR2 SYDVKM. Losses at the gene ends were 10 bases for V and 4 bases for J; bases not matched to a gene: 8. Written as DNA, the CDR3 is TGTGCCACGGAAGGACAGGGGGCCTTCACTGAAGCTTTCTTT. It encodes CATEGQGAFTEAFF.

V and J are TRBV9 and TRBJ2-7; 7 nucleotides align to TRBD1. Trimming cost V 0 bases and J 7 bases; bases outside gene matches: 7. The CDR3 runs 14 residues. Looked up from germline, CDR1 is SGDLS and CDR2 is YYNGEE. The CDR3 DNA follows: TGTGCCAGCAGCGTAGGGGCCACAGGGGAAGAGCAGTACTTC. Its protein is CASSVGATGEEQYF.

The genes are TRBV28 and TRBJ1-2, with D perhaps TRBD1 (5 bases). The length of the CDR3 is 15 residues. Trimming stripped 3 bases from V and 4 bases from J, with 15 bases between. CDR1 is MDHEN, CDR2 SYDVKM, per germline. This CDR3 reads CASSFRGTKLYGYTF. The CDR3 bases are TGTGCCAGCAGTTTTAGAGGGACTAAGCTCTATGGCTACACCTTC.

This rearrangement joins TRBV27 to TRBJ2-5; D call uncertain. The length of the CDR3 is 14 residues. V lost 2 bases, J lost 5 bases, and 12 bases lay in between. The germline gives CDR1 MNHEY, CDR2 SMNVEV (reference sequence). CDR3 sequence: CASSLTATKETQYF. In nucleotides, the CDR3 is TGTGCCAGCAGTTTAACGGCTACTAAGGAGACCCAGTACTTC.

The rearrangement uses TRBV12-3 or TRBV12-4 and TRBJ1-1; 7 bases agree with TRBD1. V gave up 5 bases and J gave up 6 bases; unmatched junction bases: 6. The CDR3 totals 13 residues. The CDR3 sequence: CASSTGAVAEAFF. DNA for the CDR3: TGTGCCAGCAGTACAGGGGCCGTCGCTGAAGCTTTCTTT.

The chain carries TRBV30 and TRBJ2-3; possibly TRBD1 for D (5 bases). Trimming shortened V by 3 bases and J by 5 bases, and 18 bases separated the two germline ends. The CDR3 is made up of 15 amino acids. The V gene's germline CDR1 is GTSNPN and CDR2 SVGIG (reference sequence). The CDR3 DNA follows: TGTGCCTGGAGCCGAAAACAATCAACAGGAGATACGCAGTATTTT. As protein: CAWSRKQSTGDTQYF.

The chain uses TRBV7-2 and TRBJ2-3; TRBD2 is a possible D gene (5 bases). Germline values: CDR1 SGHTA, CDR2 FQGNSA. This CDR3 has 15 residues. V lost 2 bases, J lost 2 bases, and 11 bases lay in between. The CDR3 loop is CASSLSTGITDTQYF. In nucleotides, the CDR3 is TGTGCCAGCAGCTTATCGACGGGGATCACAGATACGCAGTATTTT.

This rearrangement joins TRBV7-8 to TRBJ1-3; the D gene is possibly TRBD1 (5 bases). The CDR3 runs to 16 residues. The germline gives CDR1 SGHVS, CDR2 FQNEAQ. Trimming stripped 5 bases from V and 3 bases from J, with 17 bases between. CDR3 DNA sequence: TGTGCCAGCAGCATCTCCAATTTCCAGGGTGGAAACACCATATATTTT. This translates into CASSISNFQGGNTIYF. Based on the CDR3 plus reference TRBV7-8 and TRBJ1-3, the full variable domain is GAGVSQSPRYKVAKRGQDVALRCDPISGHVSLFWYQQALGQGPEFLTYFQNEAQLDKSGLPSDRFFAERPEGSVSTLKIQRTQQEDSAVYLCASSISNFQGGNTIYFGEGSWLTVV.

V usage is TRBV5-1 and J usage is TRBJ1-1; D uncertain. Per the germline V gene, CDR1 is SGHRS and CDR2 is YFSETQ. The length of the CDR3 is 15 residues. V shed 0 bases and J shed 1 base, with 10 bases lying between them. As DNA, the CDR3 is TGCGCCAGCAGCTTGGACGGTACGGGGAACACTGAAGCTTTCTTT. Encoded protein: CASSLDGTGNTEAFF.

V usage is TRBV4-3 and J usage is TRBJ1-2; 7 bases are shared with TRBD1. This CDR3 spans 14 amino acids. The V segment lost 3 bases and the J segment 6 bases; nucleotides outside the gene matches: 7. The V gene's germline CDR1 is LGHNA and CDR2 YSLEER. The CDR3 nucleotides are TGCGCCAGCAGCCAGGTAGACAGGGCAGATGGCTACACCTTC. It is translated as CASSQVDRADGYTF.

The sample holds a few counts of this clone. The chain uses TRBV7-9 and TRBJ2-1, with 9 bases identical to TRBD1. Germline CDR1 and CDR2: SEHNR and FQNEAQ (reference sequence). The CDR3 has 17 amino acids. V was clipped by 5 bases and J by 6 bases; unmatched bases: 14. CDR3 nucleotides: TGTGCCAGCAGCCGAACCCTGTCGGACAGGGGATTCAATGAGCAGTTCTTC. Translated, it gives CASSRTLSDRGFNEQFF.

V is TRBV6-2 or TRBV6-3 and J is TRBJ2-1, with D perhaps matching TRBD1 (8 bases). V gave up 7 bases and J gave up 4 bases, with 17 bases separating them. In germline, CDR1 is MNHEY, CDR2 SVGEGT. CDR3 length: 15 residues. This CDR3 is CASTPNRGGYNEQFF. The CDR3 DNA is TGTGCCAGCACCCCCAACAGGGGGGGATACAATGAGCAGTTCTTC.

The chain recombines TRBV28 with TRBJ1-1; the D gene is possibly TRBD1 (5 bases). The CDR3 contains 14 residues. Per the germline V gene, CDR1 is MDHEN and CDR2 is SYDVKM. Trimming shortened V by 5 bases and J by 5 bases, and 15 bases separated the two germline ends. This CDR3 reads CASSRRGGRTEAFF. The DNA for the CDR3 is TGTGCCAGCAGTCGCCGCGGGGGGAGGACTGAAGCTTTCTTT.

The chain joins TRBV14 to TRBJ2-5; D is possibly TRBD2 (5 bases). The V end lost 7 bases, the J end lost 5 bases, and 17 bases lay between the germline ends. CDR3 size: 14 residues. Germline values: CDR1 SGHDN, CDR2 FVKESK. The CDR3 DNA sequence: TGTGCCAGCAAACGTGGAGCAGGAGGTGAGACCCAGTACTTC. Its protein product is CASKRGAGGETQYF.